This T cell receptor beta chain was found in a study of cytomegalovirus exposure and HLA in healthy donors. Study results and limitations: V segments that were indistinguishable, TRBV6-2 and TRBV6-3 among them, were omitted from analysis.

The CDR3 extends over 14 amino acids. CDR1 is SGDLS and CDR2 is YYNGEE in the germline V gene. The V segment lost 7 bases and the J segment 6 bases; nucleotides outside the gene matches: 9. With regard to this clone: Its antigen is undetermined.

60 Vbeta and 13 Jbeta primers were used in PCR. Method: immunoSEQ multiplex PCR; TCRdb's copy keeps in-frame clones and lacks some. The sample has 150,000 to 180,000 clones, roughly 77% seen once. The receptor comes from a man aged 25 to 40 in good health and CMV-seropositive. The sequenced sample consisted of PBMCs. The genes are TRBV9 and TRBJ2-7; 11 nucleotides align to TRBD2. CDR3 bases: TGTGCCAGCGGAGAAGGTAGCGGGAGGGGCGAGCAGTACTTC. Amino acids: CASGEGSGRGEQYF.